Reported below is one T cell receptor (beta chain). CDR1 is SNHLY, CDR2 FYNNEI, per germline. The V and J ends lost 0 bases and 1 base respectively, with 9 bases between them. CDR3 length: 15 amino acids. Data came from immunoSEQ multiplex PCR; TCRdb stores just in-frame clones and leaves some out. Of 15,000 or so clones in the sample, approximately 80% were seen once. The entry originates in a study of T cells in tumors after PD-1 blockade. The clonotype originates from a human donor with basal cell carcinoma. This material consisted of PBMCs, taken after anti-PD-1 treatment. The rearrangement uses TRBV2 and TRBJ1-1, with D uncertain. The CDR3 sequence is CASSEAERENTEAFF. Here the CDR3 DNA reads TGTGCCAGCAGTGAAGCAGAAAGGGAGAACACTGAAGCTTTCTTT.